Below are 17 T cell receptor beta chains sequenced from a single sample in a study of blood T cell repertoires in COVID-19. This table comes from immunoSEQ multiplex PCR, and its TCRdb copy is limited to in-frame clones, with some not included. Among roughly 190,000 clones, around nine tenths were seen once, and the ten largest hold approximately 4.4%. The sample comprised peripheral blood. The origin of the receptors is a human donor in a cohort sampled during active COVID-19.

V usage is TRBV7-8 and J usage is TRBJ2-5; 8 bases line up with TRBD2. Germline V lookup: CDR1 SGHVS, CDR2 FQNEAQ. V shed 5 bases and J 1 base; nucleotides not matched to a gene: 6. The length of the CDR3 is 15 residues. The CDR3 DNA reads TGTGCCAGCAGCACCCGTAGCGGGACCCAAGAGACCCAGTACTTC. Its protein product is CASSTRSGTQETQYF.

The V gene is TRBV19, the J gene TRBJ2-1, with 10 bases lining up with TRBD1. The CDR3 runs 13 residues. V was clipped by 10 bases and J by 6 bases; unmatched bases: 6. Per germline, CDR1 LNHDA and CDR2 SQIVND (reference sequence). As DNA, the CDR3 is TGTGCCATCCGGGACAGGGGTTCCAATGAGCAGTTCTTC. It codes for CAIRDRGSNEQFF. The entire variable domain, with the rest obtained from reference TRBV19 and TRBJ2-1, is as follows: DGGITQSPKYLFRKEGQNVTLSCEQNLNHDAMYWYRQDPGQGLRLIYYSQIVNDFQKGDIAEGYSVSREKKESFPLTVTSAQKNPTAFYLCAIRDRGSNEQFFGPGTRLTVL.

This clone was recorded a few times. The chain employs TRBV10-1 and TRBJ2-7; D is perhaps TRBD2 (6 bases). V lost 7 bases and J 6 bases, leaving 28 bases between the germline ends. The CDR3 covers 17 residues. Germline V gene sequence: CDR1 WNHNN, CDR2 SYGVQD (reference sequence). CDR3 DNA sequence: TGCGCCAGCATCCGGGTCAATCTCGCCTCGGGGGTAAGCGAGCAGTACTTC. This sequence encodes CASIRVNLASGVSEQYF.

The CDR3 DNA follows: TGTGCCAGCTCACCACTACTAGCGGGCCAAACAGATACGCAGTATTTT. Amino acids: CASSPLLAGQTDTQYF. The V call is TRBV18, the J call TRBJ2-3; 9 positions match TRBD2. The CDR3 length is 16 residues. The germline gives CDR1 KGHSH, CDR2 LQKENI. With 1 base clipped from V and 3 bases from J, the junction kept 5 bases outside the gene matches.

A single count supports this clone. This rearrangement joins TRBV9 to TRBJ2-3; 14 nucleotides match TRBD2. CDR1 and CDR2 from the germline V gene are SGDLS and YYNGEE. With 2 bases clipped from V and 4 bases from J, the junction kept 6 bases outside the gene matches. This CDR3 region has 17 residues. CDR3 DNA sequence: TGTGCCAGCAGCGTGGGGACTAGCGGGAGTACGGCAGATACGCAGTATTTT. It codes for CASSVGTSGSTADTQYF.

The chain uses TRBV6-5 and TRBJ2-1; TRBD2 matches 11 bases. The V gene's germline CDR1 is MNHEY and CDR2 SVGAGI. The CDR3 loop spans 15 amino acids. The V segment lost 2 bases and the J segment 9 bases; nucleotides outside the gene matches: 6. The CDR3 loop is CASSYELAGVFEQFF. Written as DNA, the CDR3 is TGTGCCAGCAGTTACGAACTAGCGGGAGTATTTGAGCAGTTCTTC.

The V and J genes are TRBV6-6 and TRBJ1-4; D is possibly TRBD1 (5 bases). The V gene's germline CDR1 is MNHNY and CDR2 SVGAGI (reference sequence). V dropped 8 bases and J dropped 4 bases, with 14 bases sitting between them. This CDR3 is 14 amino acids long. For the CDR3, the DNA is TGTGCCAGCCTTCCGGGGGTGAATAATGAAAAACTGTTTTTT. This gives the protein CASLPGVNNEKLFF.

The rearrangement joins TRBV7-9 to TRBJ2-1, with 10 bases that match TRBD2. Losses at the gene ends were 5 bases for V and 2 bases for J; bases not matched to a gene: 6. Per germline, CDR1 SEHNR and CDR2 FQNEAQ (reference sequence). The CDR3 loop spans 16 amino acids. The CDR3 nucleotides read TGTGCCAGCAGCCCAACCCTAGCGGGGGCCTACAATGAGCAGTTCTTC. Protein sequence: CASSPTLAGAYNEQFF.

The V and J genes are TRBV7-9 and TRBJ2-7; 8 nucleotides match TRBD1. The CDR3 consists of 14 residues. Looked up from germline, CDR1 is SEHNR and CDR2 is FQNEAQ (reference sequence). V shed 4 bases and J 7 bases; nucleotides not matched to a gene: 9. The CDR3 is CASSSRDRPREQYF. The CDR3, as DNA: TGTGCCAGCAGCTCCCGGGACAGGCCTAGAGAGCAGTACTTC.

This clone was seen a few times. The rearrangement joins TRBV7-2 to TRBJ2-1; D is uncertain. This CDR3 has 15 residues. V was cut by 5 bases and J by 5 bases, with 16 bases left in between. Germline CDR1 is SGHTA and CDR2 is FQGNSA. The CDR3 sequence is CASSPLAAYNNEQFF. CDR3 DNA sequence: TGTGCCAGCAGCCCTCTTGCAGCGTACAACAATGAGCAGTTCTTC.

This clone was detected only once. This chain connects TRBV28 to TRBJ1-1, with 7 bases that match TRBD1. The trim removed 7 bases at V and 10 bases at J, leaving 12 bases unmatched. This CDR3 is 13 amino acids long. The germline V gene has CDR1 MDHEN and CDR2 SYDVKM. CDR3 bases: TGTGCCAGCACCTCACAGGGGACCCGGAGAGCTTTCTTT. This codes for CASTSQGTRRAFF.

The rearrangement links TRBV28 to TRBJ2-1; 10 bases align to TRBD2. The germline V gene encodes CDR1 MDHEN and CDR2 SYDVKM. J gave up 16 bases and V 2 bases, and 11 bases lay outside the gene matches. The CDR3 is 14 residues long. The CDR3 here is CASSLTTSGFFRFF. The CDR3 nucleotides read TGTGCCAGCAGTTTAACGACTAGCGGGTTTTTTCGCTTCTTC.

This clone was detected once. CDR3 protein: CASSQAPRWEKLFF. The CDR3, as DNA: TGTGCCAGCAGCCAAGCCCCGCGTTGGGAAAAACTGTTTTTT. The genes are TRBV3-1 (or the pseudogene TRBV3-2) and TRBJ1-4, with no clear D. V shed 1 base and J shed 8 bases, with 11 bases lying between them. Looked up from germline, CDR1 is LGHDT and CDR2 is YNNKEL (reference sequence). This CDR3 region has 14 residues.

The CDR3 DNA is TGTGCCAGCAGGGAACCGGGACTAGCGGGAGGGGTGTGGAATGAGCAGTTCTTC. Amino acids: CASREPGLAGGVWNEQFF. The chain combines TRBV27 with TRBJ2-1; 16 bases are a match to TRBD2. Germline trimming cut 6 bases from V and 7 bases from J; bases unmatched to any gene: 12. There are 18 residues in the CDR3. Germline V CDR1 and CDR2: MNHEY, SMNVEV (reference sequence).

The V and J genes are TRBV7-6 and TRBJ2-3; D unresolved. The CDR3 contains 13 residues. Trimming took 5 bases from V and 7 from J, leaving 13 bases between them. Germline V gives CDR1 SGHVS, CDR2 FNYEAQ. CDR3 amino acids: CASSHTDTYTQYF. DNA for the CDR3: TGTGCCAGCAGCCACACAGATACTTATACGCAGTATTTT.

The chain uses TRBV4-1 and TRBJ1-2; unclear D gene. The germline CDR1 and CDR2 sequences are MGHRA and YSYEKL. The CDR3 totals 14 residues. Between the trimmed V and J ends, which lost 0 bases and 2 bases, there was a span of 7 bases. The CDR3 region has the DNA TGCGCCAGCAGCCAAGAACCGGGGAACTATGGCTACACCTTC. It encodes CASSQEPGNYGYTF.

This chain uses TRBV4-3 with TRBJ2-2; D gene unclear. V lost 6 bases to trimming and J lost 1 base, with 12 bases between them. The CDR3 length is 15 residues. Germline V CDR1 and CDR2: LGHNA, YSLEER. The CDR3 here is CASSHNFLNTGELFF. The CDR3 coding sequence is TGCGCCAGCAGTCACAATTTCTTGAACACCGGGGAGCTGTTTTTT.